The T cell receptor beta chain under discussion was sequenced for a study of beta chain features in type 1 diabetes. Turning to the study itself: Examination spanned 100 million to 130 million sorted cells from all samples. Study findings and constraints: In every one of the four CD4+ subsets, TCRB CDR3s were moderately but significantly shorter in Type 1 diabetes patients.

TCRB transcripts that were expressed got sequenced, as all of the isolated RNA had been reverse transcribed. TCRdb's copy holds only in-frame clones and misses some; the assay was immunoSEQ multiplex PCR. This table has 900,000 or so clones, 15% to 20% appearing once. Comments on this clone: Its antigen is unknown.

V trimming: 2 bases; J trimming: 2 bases; junction bases outside the gene matches: 5. CDR1 is SGHRS, CDR2 YFSETQ, per germline. This CDR3 spans 15 amino acids. The V and J genes are TRBV5-1 and TRBJ2-7; TRBD1 agrees at 9 bases. The TCR was taken from a woman in her late teens or twenties in good health. The sample taken for sequencing was naive CD4+ T cells from blood. DNA for the CDR3: TGCGCCAGCAGCTTCGACAGGGGGTCGACCTACGAGCAGTACTTC. The encoded protein is CASSFDRGSTYEQYF.